The rows below give T cell receptor beta chains drawn from one sample of a study of blood T cell repertoires in COVID-19. The repertoire was sequenced with immunoSEQ multiplex PCR; TCRdb's copy has only in-frame clones and lacks some. The sample contains about 110,000 clones, over 65% of which appear only once. Material: peripheral blood. The receptors come from a woman aged 40 to 50 with acute or convalescent COVID-19. The CDR3 runs from the conserved cysteine through the conserved F or W. The order of the fields is J gene, V gene, D gene, clone size, CDR3 protein, CDR3 DNA. A D gene is named only where the DNA matches it firmly. Some rows mark clone size as missing; the rest say once, few, many or name a class of expanded clone.

J: TRBJ2-2; V: TRBV3-1/TRBV3-2; D: .; size: .; CDR3: CASAETRGGSNTGELFF; DNA: TGTGCCAGCGCTGAGACGAGGGGGGGTAGCAACACCGGGGAGCTGTTTTTT
J: TRBJ1-1; V: TRBV28; D: .; size: .; CDR3: CASRPTASTEAFF; DNA: TGTGCCAGCAGGCCGACAGCCAGCACTGAAGCTTTCTTT
J: TRBJ1-3; V: TRBV10-3; D: .; size: once; CDR3: CAISEQGTGNTIYF; DNA: TGTGCCATCAGTGAACAGGGCACTGGAAACACCATATATTTT
J: TRBJ1-5; V: TRBV6-6; D: TRBD1; size: .; CDR3: CASSGQGPEQPQHF; DNA: TGTGCCAGCAGTGGACAGGGACCCGAACAGCCCCAGCATTTT
J: TRBJ2-2; V: TRBV5-1; D: .; size: .; CDR3: CASSLDGTPTGELFF; DNA: TGCGCCAGCAGCTTGGACGGGACACCGACCGGGGAGCTGTTTTTT
J: TRBJ2-1; V: TRBV4-1; D: .; size: .; CDR3: CASSQDRANHNEQFF; DNA: TGCGCCAGCAGCCAAGATCGTGCTAACCACAATGAGCAGTTCTTC
J: TRBJ2-1; V: TRBV12-5; D: TRBD2; size: .; CDR3: CASGFMAGGLNEQFF; DNA: TGTGCTAGTGGTTTCATGGCGGGGGGGCTGAATGAGCAGTTCTTC
J: TRBJ2-7; V: TRBV27; D: .; size: .; CDR3: CASSLAQGPAYEQYF; DNA: TGTGCCAGCAGTTTAGCTCAGGGGCCCGCCTACGAGCAGTACTTC
J: TRBJ2-1; V: TRBV7-2; D: TRBD1; size: .; CDR3: CASSTPDRGEVGSYNEQFF; DNA: TGTGCCAGCAGCACACCGGACAGGGGGGAGGTGGGATCCTACAATGAGCAGTTCTTC
J: TRBJ2-2; V: TRBV14; D: TRBD2; size: .; CDR3: CASSRMFGQGASGSGELFF; DNA: TGTGCCAGCAGCCGCATGTTCGGGCAGGGAGCTAGCGGGAGCGGGGAGCTGTTTTTT
J: TRBJ1-1; V: TRBV3-1/TRBV3-2; D: .; size: .; CDR3: CASSQDADGRGAFF; DNA: TGTGCCAGCAGCCAAGATGCCGATGGTAGGGGAGCTTTCTTT
J: TRBJ1-1; V: TRBV10-3; D: .; size: once; CDR3: CAISEPGWNTEAFF; DNA: TGTGCCATCAGTGAGCCGGGGTGGAACACTGAAGCTTTCTTT
J: TRBJ2-2; V: TRBV4-1; D: TRBD2; size: .; CDR3: CASSQDVTSGGGSGELFF; DNA: TGCGCCAGCAGCCAAGACGTAACTAGCGGGGGAGGGAGCGGGGAGCTGTTTTTT
J: TRBJ1-2; V: TRBV13; D: TRBD1; size: few; CDR3: CASSLKSWQGAGYTF; DNA: TGTGCCAGCAGCTTAAAGTCGTGGCAGGGGGCTGGCTACACCTTC
J: TRBJ2-7; V: TRBV5-1; D: .; size: .; CDR3: CASSLAGEGPYEQYF; DNA: TGCGCCAGCAGCTTGGCGGGGGAAGGTCCCTACGAGCAGTACTTC
J: TRBJ2-5; V: TRBV7-3; D: .; size: .; CDR3: CASSLTSGETQYF; DNA: TGTGCCAGCAGCTTAACGTCGGGGGAGACCCAGTACTTC
J: TRBJ2-1; V: TRBV7-6; D: .; size: .; CDR3: CASSPPHVAESSYNEQFF; DNA: TGTGCCAGCAGCCCCCCCCACGTAGCGGAAAGCTCCTACAATGAGCAGTTCTTC
J: TRBJ1-2; V: TRBV10-1; D: .; size: .; CDR3: CASSERESYGYTF; DNA: TGCGCCAGCAGTGAGCGGGAATCCTATGGCTACACCTTC
J: TRBJ1-5; V: TRBV28; D: .; size: many; CDR3: CASTPPPGGGSNQPQHF; DNA: TGTGCCAGCACTCCTCCCCCGGGCGGGGGTAGCAATCAGCCCCAGCATTTT
J: TRBJ1-4; V: TRBV5-4; D: .; size: .; CDR3: CASSLAAGFNEKLFF; DNA: TGTGCCAGCAGCTTGGCGGCAGGCTTTAATGAAAAACTGTTTTTT
J: TRBJ2-7; V: TRBV5-1; D: TRBD1; size: .; CDR3: CASSLGQRKGYEQYF; DNA: TGCGCCAGCAGCCTGGGACAGCGCAAAGGATACGAGCAGTACTTC
J: TRBJ2-7; V: TRBV13; D: TRBD2; size: once; CDR3: CASSLGLAREQYF; DNA: TGTGCCAGCAGCTTGGGACTAGCGCGTGAGCAGTACTTC
J: TRBJ1-5; V: TRBV6-6; D: .; size: .; CDR3: CASSSGFRNQPQHF; DNA: TGTGCCAGCAGCTCAGGGTTTCGCAATCAGCCCCAGCATTTT
J: TRBJ1-1; V: TRBV19; D: TRBD1; size: .; CDR3: CASHRGRGSSNTEAFF; DNA: TGTGCCAGCCACAGGGGGCGAGGATCGTCGAACACTGAAGCTTTCTTT
J: TRBJ2-1; V: TRBV6-5; D: TRBD1; size: .; CDR3: CASTGQLSSYNEQFF; DNA: TGTGCCAGCACGGGACAGTTAAGCTCCTACAATGAGCAGTTCTTC
J: TRBJ2-7; V: TRBV5-4; D: TRBD1; size: few; CDR3: CASSLDRGKSYEQYF; DNA: TGTGCCAGCAGCTTGGACAGGGGGAAGTCCTACGAGCAGTACTTC
J: TRBJ2-3; V: TRBV6-5; D: TRBD2; size: many; CDR3: CASTSGDTQYF; DNA: TGTGCCAGTACTAGCGGAGATACGCAGTATTTT